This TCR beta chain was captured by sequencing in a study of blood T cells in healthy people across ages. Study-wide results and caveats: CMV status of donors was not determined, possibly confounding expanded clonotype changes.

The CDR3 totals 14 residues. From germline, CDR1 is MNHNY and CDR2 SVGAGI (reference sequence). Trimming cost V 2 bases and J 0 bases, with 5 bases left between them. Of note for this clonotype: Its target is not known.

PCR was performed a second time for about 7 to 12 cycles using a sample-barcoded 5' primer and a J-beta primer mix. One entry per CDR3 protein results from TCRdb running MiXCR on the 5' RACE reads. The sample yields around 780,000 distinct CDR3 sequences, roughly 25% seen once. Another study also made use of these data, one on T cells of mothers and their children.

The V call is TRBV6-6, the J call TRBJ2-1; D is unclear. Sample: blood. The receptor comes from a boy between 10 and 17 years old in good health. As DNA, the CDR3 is TGTGCCAGCAGTTACGAACTCTCCTACAATGAGCAGTTCTTC. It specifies CASSYELSYNEQFF.